This entry lists 15 T cell receptor beta chains sequenced from one sample in a study of beta chain features in type 1 diabetes. Sequenced material consisted of expressed TCRB transcripts (all of the isolated RNA was reverse transcribed). Method: immunoSEQ multiplex PCR; TCRdb's copy keeps in-frame clones and lacks some. The sample contains hundreds of thousands of clones, under 8.5% of which appear only once. The sequenced sample consisted of central memory CD4+ T cells from blood. The receptors originated from a young woman in good health.

This sequence joins TRBV11-1 and TRBJ1-2, with D hard to call. Per the germline V gene, CDR1 is SGHAT and CDR2 is FQDESV (reference sequence). This CDR3 is built from 14 residues. Between the trimmed V and J ends, which lost 4 bases and 1 base, there was a span of 10 bases. The CDR3 DNA sequence: TGTGCCAGCAGCTCGGCAGGATTTAACTATGGCTACACCTTC. This translates into CASSSAGFNYGYTF.

This chain links TRBV7-2 with TRBJ2-1; perhaps D is TRBD1 or TRBD2 (6 bases each). CDR3 size: 14 residues. Trimming took 5 bases from V and 9 from J, leaving 17 bases between them. The germline CDR1 and CDR2 sequences are SGHTA and FQGNSA. DNA for the CDR3: TGTGCCAGCAGCCCGGGGGCCGGGCAAGGTGAGCAGTTCTTC. This translates into CASSPGAGQGEQFF.

This clone was observed a few times. CDR3 sequence: CASSPRSGPGELFF. DNA of the CDR3: TGCGCCAGCAGCCCACGGTCGGGGCCTGGGGAGCTGTTTTTT. The genes are TRBV5-1 and TRBJ2-2; D might be TRBD1 or TRBD2, each matching 5 bases. The length of the CDR3 is 14 residues. The V end lost 4 bases, the J end lost 8 bases, and 15 bases lay between the germline ends. Germline CDR1 reads SGHRS; CDR2 reads YFSETQ. The whole variable domain, filled in from reference TRBV5-1 and TRBJ2-2, reads KAGVTQTPRYLIKTRGQQVTLSCSPISGHRSVSWYQQTPGQGLQFLFEYFSETQRNKGNFPGRFSGRQFSNSRSEMNVSTLELGDSALYLCASSPRSGPGELFFGEGSRLTVL.

The chain combines TRBV6-6 with TRBJ2-3; D not certain. Germline-derived CDR1 and CDR2 are MNHNY and SVGAGI (reference sequence). V was trimmed by 2 bases and J by 2 bases, leaving 5 bases between them. The CDR3 extends over 13 amino acids. CDR3 nucleotide sequence: TGTGCCAGCAGTTACGACACCACAGATACGCAGTATTTT. Translation gives CASSYDTTDTQYF.

This clone was counted between two and nine times. J is TRBJ1-2 and V is TRBV20-1; unclear D gene. Germline assignment: CDR1 DFQATT and CDR2 SNEGSKA (reference sequence). CDR3 size: 11 residues. Trimming removed 7 bases from V and 5 bases from J, with 11 bases in between. CDR3 protein: CSDQIAYGYTF. The CDR3 DNA sequence: TGCAGTGATCAGATAGCTTATGGCTACACCTTC.

This clone was counted only a few times. The rearrangement links TRBV9 to TRBJ2-1, with 8 bases lining up with TRBD1. Germline-derived CDR1 and CDR2 are SGDLS and YYNGEE. There are 13 residues in the CDR3. The trim removed 4 bases at V and 8 bases at J, leaving 5 bases unmatched. The CDR3: CASSPQGADEQFF. The CDR3 DNA reads TGTGCCAGCAGCCCCCAGGGGGCCGATGAGCAGTTCTTC.

This clone was observed a few times. J is TRBJ2-5 and V is TRBV28, with 8 bases matching TRBD1. Germline CDR1 reads MDHEN; CDR2 reads SYDVKM. The CDR3 runs 15 residues. J lost 5 bases, V lost 1 base, and 6 bases had no gene match. CDR3 amino acids: CASSLSSRGRETQYF. The CDR3 DNA reads TGTGCCAGCAGTTTATCGTCCAGGGGGCGGGAGACCCAGTACTTC.

The sample holds a few counts of this clone. The rearrangement joins TRBV7-2 to TRBJ2-2; D not certain. V gave up 1 base and J gave up 3 bases, with 9 bases separating them. The CDR3 consists of 15 residues. The germline gives CDR1 SGHTA, CDR2 FQGNSA. The CDR3 here is CASSLDHRYTGELFF. The CDR3 DNA sequence: TGTGCCAGCAGCTTAGATCATAGGTACACCGGGGAGCTGTTTTTT.

This clone turned up a few times. V and J are TRBV7-9 and TRBJ2-1; D may be TRBD2 (6 bases). V was trimmed by 0 bases and J by 5 bases, leaving 17 bases between them. Germline assignment: CDR1 SEHNR and CDR2 FQNEAQ (reference sequence). The CDR3 length is 17 residues. This chain's CDR3 is CASSLAVGGGPNNEQFF. In DNA form, the CDR3 reads TGTGCCAGCAGCTTAGCGGTCGGGGGAGGACCTAACAATGAGCAGTTCTTC.

The chain combines TRBV27 with TRBJ2-7; TRBD1 aligns across 10 bases. V shed 6 bases and J 4 bases; nucleotides not matched to a gene: 6. The V gene's germline CDR1 is MNHEY and CDR2 SMNVEV (reference sequence). The CDR3 is 14 amino acids. DNA of the CDR3: TGTGCCAGCAGACGACCGGGACAGGGGTACGAGCAGTACTTC. Translating it yields CASRRPGQGYEQYF.

This clone occurred many times. This rearrangement joins TRBV7-2 to TRBJ2-6; D unclear. The CDR3 extends over 14 amino acids. V was shortened by 6 bases and J by 2 bases, with 8 bases between the two germline ends. Germline values: CDR1 SGHTA, CDR2 FQGNSA. For the CDR3, the DNA is TGTGCCAGCAGTCGGTCGCCTGGGGCCAACGTCCTGACTTTC. It encodes CASSRSPGANVLTF.

The V call is TRBV5-1, the J call TRBJ1-2, with D maybe TRBD1 (5 bases). CDR1 and CDR2 (germline): SGHRS, YFSETQ. Trimming took 6 bases from V and 4 from J, leaving 13 bases between them. The CDR3 contains 13 residues. The CDR3: CASTGQSGYGYTF. In nucleotides, the CDR3 is TGCGCCAGCACAGGGCAGTCGGGCTATGGCTACACCTTC. The full variable domain, its missing parts supplied by reference TRBV5-1 and TRBJ1-2, is KAGVTQTPRYLIKTRGQQVTLSCSPISGHRSVSWYQQTPGQGLQFLFEYFSETQRNKGNFPGRFSGRQFSNSRSEMNVSTLELGDSALYLCASTGQSGYGYTFGSGTRLTVV.

This clone was seen a handful of times. The V and J genes are TRBV29-1 and TRBJ2-7, with 11 bases lining up with TRBD2. Germline V gene data show CDR1 as SQVTM and CDR2 as ANQGSEA. The trim removed 3 bases at V and 6 bases at J, leaving 4 bases unmatched. The CDR3 is 13 residues long. CDR3 loop: CSVEVAGGGEQYF. The DNA of the CDR3 is TGCAGCGTTGAGGTAGCGGGAGGGGGCGAGCAGTACTTC.

This clone has at least ten counts. This chain uses TRBV21-1 with TRBJ1-5. TRBV21-1 is given as a pseudogene. The CDR3 has 16 residues. The CDR3 here is CASSKSLGVKGQPQHF. CDR3 coding DNA: TGTGCCAGCAGCAAATCCCTCGGGGTCAAGGGGCAGCCCCAGCATTTT.

This clone occurred a few times. The genes are TRBV19 and TRBJ2-2; 8 bases match TRBD1. V lost 6 bases, J lost 4 bases, and 4 bases stayed unmatched. CDR3 size: 14 residues. In germline, CDR1 is LNHDA, CDR2 SQIVND (reference sequence). Here the CDR3 DNA reads TGTGCCAGTAGACAGGACAGGGCCACCGGGGAGCTGTTTTTT. Translated, it gives CASRQDRATGELFF.